This entry lists 22 T cell receptor beta chains sequenced from one sample in a study of shared clonotypes between healthy human individuals. TCRdb's table, derived via immunoSEQ multiplex PCR, lists solely in-frame clones and lacks some. The repertoire holds more than 2,000,000 clones, with about 92% as singletons. Sequenced sample: naive CD4+ T cells from PBMCs. Subset reported: CD45RA+ positively selected. These receptors came from a man in his late teens or twenties in good health. Some clones in this sample may be carry-over from other donors' samples.

The V call is TRBV28, the J call TRBJ2-3; TRBD2 agrees at 8 bases. Germline V gene lookup returns CDR1 MDHEN and CDR2 SYDVKM. Losses at the gene ends were 3 bases for V and 2 bases for J; bases not matched to a gene: 7. The CDR3 sequence is 16 residues long. CDR3 region: CASSLGAGDPTDTQYF. The CDR3 DNA reads TGTGCCAGCAGTTTGGGAGCGGGAGACCCCACAGATACGCAGTATTTT. Full variable domain (rest looked up from reference TRBV28 and TRBJ2-3): DVKVTQSSRYLVKRTGEKVFLECVQDMDHENMFWYRQDPGLGLRLIYFSYDVKMKEKGDIPEGYSVSREKKERFSLILESASTNQTSMYLCASSLGAGDPTDTQYFGPGTRLTVL.

V is TRBV5-1 and J is TRBJ2-1; TRBD2 agrees at 9 bases. Unmatched junction bases numbered 10, after V lost 2 bases and J lost 10 bases. Per the germline V gene, CDR1 is SGHRS and CDR2 is YFSETQ. There are 15 residues in the CDR3. CDR3 coding DNA: TGCGCCAGCAGCTTCAGGGGCGGGAGGGCCGGAGAGCAGTTCTTC. This sequence encodes CASSFRGGRAGEQFF. The full variable domain, its missing parts supplied by reference TRBV5-1 and TRBJ2-1, is KAGVTQTPRYLIKTRGQQVTLSCSPISGHRSVSWYQQTPGQGLQFLFEYFSETQRNKGNFPGRFSGRQFSNSRSEMNVSTLELGDSALYLCASSFRGGRAGEQFFGPGTRLTVL.

To note about this clone: Other DNA variants within this sample encode the same CDR3. The V call is TRBV28, the J call TRBJ1-1; possible D gene TRBD1, 6 bases. The V end lost 6 bases, the J end lost 5 bases, and 10 bases lay between the germline ends. This CDR3 spans 12 amino acids. Germline V CDR1 and CDR2: MDHEN, SYDVKM. This CDR3 reads CASRTGGTEAFF. The CDR3 DNA reads as TGTGCCAGCAGGACAGGAGGAACTGAAGCTTTCTTT.

The chain carries TRBV19 and TRBJ2-3; maybe TRBD1 (5 bases). Germline CDR1 LNHDA, CDR2 SQIVND (reference sequence). The V end was cut by 5 bases, the J end by 1 base, with 19 bases between. The CDR3 has 17 residues. The CDR3, as DNA: TGTGCCAGTAGTGCTGATCGAAGACAGCTACGCACAGATACGCAGTATTTT. Translating it yields CASSADRRQLRTDTQYF.

This clone was counted a single time. The V and J genes are TRBV30 and TRBJ1-4; D remains ambiguous. CDR1 GTSNPN and CDR2 SVGIG come from the germline V gene (reference sequence). V was shortened by 1 base and J by 11 bases, with 14 bases between the two germline ends. The CDR3 runs to 13 residues. As DNA, the CDR3 is TGTGCCTGGAGTGGCCCCAACGAGTGGAAACTGTTTTTT. Translated, it gives CAWSGPNEWKLFF.

The chain combines TRBV4-1 with TRBJ2-6, with 8 bases that match TRBD1. The junction had 10 bases not matched to a gene; V was cut back by 4 bases and J by 2 bases. CDR1 and CDR2 from the germline V gene are MGHRA and YSYEKL. This CDR3 contains 18 residues. The DNA for the CDR3 is TGCGCCAGCAGCCCCCGGGACAGGCTATCGGCTGGGGCCAACGTCCTGACTTTC. Translated, it gives CASSPRDRLSAGANVLTF.

The J gene is TRBJ2-6, the V gene TRBV5-4; either TRBD1 or TRBD2 may supply D (5 bases each). This CDR3 spans 15 amino acids. Per germline, CDR1 SGHNT and CDR2 YYREEE (reference sequence). V gave up 4 bases and J gave up 2 bases, with 10 bases separating them. This CDR3 reads CASSKGETGANVLTF. CDR3 coding DNA: TGTGCCAGCAGCAAAGGGGAGACTGGGGCCAACGTCCTGACTTTC.

This chain's CDR3 is CASNLISSHYGYTF. The CDR3 nucleotides read TGTGCCAGCAACCTCATCTCTTCCCACTATGGCTACACCTTC. V usage is TRBV6-1 and J usage is TRBJ1-2; no definite D call. Germline V CDR1 and CDR2: MNHNS, SASEGT. The CDR3 has 14 residues. Trimming cost V 7 bases and J 3 bases, with 15 bases left between them.

Here the CDR3 DNA reads TGTGCCAGCAGTTTATACCCGAGGGAGACCCAGTACTTC. As protein: CASSLYPRETQYF. The V call is TRBV28, the J call TRBJ2-5; no clear D. CDR1 and CDR2 (germline): MDHEN, SYDVKM. The CDR3 is 13 amino acids. V lost 1 base and J 5 bases, leaving 8 bases between the germline ends.

V usage is TRBV4-1 and J usage is TRBJ2-5, with D possibly being TRBD2 (6 bases). The assigned J gene may be wrong: the sequence end matches TRBJ2-7 better. The CDR3 runs to 16 residues. The V gene's germline CDR1 is MGHRA and CDR2 YSYEKL. CDR3 nucleotides: TGCGCCAGCAGCTTACAGCGGGTGCGAGATTCGTACGAGCAGTACTTC. Its translation is CASSLQRVRDSYEQYF.

A remark on this clone: Other DNA sequences in the sample encode the same CDR3. This chain joins TRBV7-2 and TRBJ2-3; D gene uncertain. CDR3 length: 12 amino acids. Germline CDR1 and CDR2: SGHTA and FQGNSA. V was shortened by 6 bases and J by 8 bases, with 12 bases between the two germline ends. CDR3 sequence (DNA): TGTGCCAGCAGGGATAGACGAGGTACGCAGTATTTT. Amino acids: CASRDRRGTQYF.

A word on this clone: The same CDR3 also results from other DNA sequences found in this sample. V usage is TRBV7-3 and J usage is TRBJ2-2, with 9 bases fitting TRBD2. J was trimmed by 0 bases and V by 3 bases; bases with no gene match: 2. Per germline, CDR1 SGHTA and CDR2 FQGTGA. The CDR3 consists of 16 residues. In DNA, the CDR3 is TGTGCCAGCAGCTTGACTAGCGGTGCGAACACCGGGGAGCTGTTTTTT. Protein: CASSLTSGANTGELFF. The full variable domain, its missing parts supplied by reference TRBV7-3 and TRBJ2-2, is GAGVSQTPSNKVTEKGKYVELRCDPISGHTALYWYRQSLGQGPEFLIYFQGTGAADDSGLPNDRFFAVRPEGSVSTLKIQRTERGDSAVYLCASSLTSGANTGELFFGEGSRLTVL.

The chain has TRBV9 and TRBJ1-1; 7 bases align to TRBD1. With 4 bases clipped from V and 0 bases from J, the junction kept 6 bases outside the gene matches. Per the germline V gene, CDR1 is SGDLS and CDR2 is YYNGEE. The CDR3 covers 15 residues. CDR3 in DNA: TGTGCCAGCAGCTCGAGGGACAGCCTGAACACTGAAGCTTTCTTT. This sequence encodes CASSSRDSLNTEAFF. The whole variable domain, remainder taken from reference TRBV9 and TRBJ1-1, is DSGVTQTPKHLITATGQRVTLRCSPRSGDLSVYWYQQSLDQGLQFLIQYYNGEERAKGNILERFSAQQFPDLHSELNLSSLELGDSALYFCASSSRDSLNTEAFFGQGTRLTVV.

CDR3 residues: CASSSDTWQYF. The CDR3 nucleotides read TGCGCCAGCAGCTCAGACACGTGGCAGTACTTC. The V call is TRBV5-1, the J call TRBJ2-7, with D uncertain. CDR1 SGHRS and CDR2 YFSETQ come from the germline V gene. The CDR3 is 11 residues long. The ends were cut back, 3 bases at V and 9 bases at J, with 10 bases in the middle.

The chain links TRBV2 to TRBJ2-7, with TRBD1 identical over 8 bases. The CDR3 loop spans 15 amino acids. Trimming took 3 bases from V and 1 from J; bases not matched to a gene: 5. Per germline, CDR1 SNHLY and CDR2 FYNNEI. CDR3 nucleotide sequence: TGTGCCAGCAGTGACGTCGGACAGGGTTCCTACGAGCAGTACTTC. Translating it yields CASSDVGQGSYEQYF.

This rearrangement joins TRBV10-3 to TRBJ2-7; 8 nucleotides agree with TRBD2. The CDR3 runs to 14 residues. Trimming cost V 4 bases and J 9 bases; bases outside gene matches: 11. The germline gives CDR1 ENHRY, CDR2 SYGVKD. As DNA, the CDR3 is TGTGCCATCAGTGGGTCTAGCGGGCGGTGGGGGCAGTACTTC. Amino acid sequence: CAISGSSGRWGQYF.

Of note for this clone: Within the sample, other DNA sequences also encode this same CDR3. The chain is built from TRBV5-1 and TRBJ2-1; a weak D match, TRBD1 (6 bases). Germline V lookup: CDR1 SGHRS, CDR2 YFSETQ. The germline V and J ends were trimmed by 3 bases and 7 bases, with 11 bases remaining between them. This CDR3 contains 13 residues. For the CDR3, the DNA is TGCGCCAGCAGCTCCACAGGGAATAATGAGCAGTTCTTC. It codes for CASSSTGNNEQFF.

The rearrangement joins TRBV28 to TRBJ1-2, with D possibly TRBD1 on 6 matching bases. There are 12 residues in the CDR3. The V gene lost 8 bases and the J gene lost 4 bases, with 11 bases spanning the gap. Germline CDR1 is MDHEN and CDR2 is SYDVKM. The CDR3 sequence is CASGQPFYGYTF. CDR3 coding DNA: TGTGCCAGCGGACAGCCGTTCTATGGCTACACCTTC.

The chain couples TRBV5-4 to TRBJ2-1; 12 bases are a match to TRBD2. The CDR3 sequence is 18 residues long. V dropped 3 bases and J dropped 1; count of bases not matched to a gene: 8. Germline CDR1 is SGHNT and CDR2 is YYREEE (reference sequence). CDR3 sequence reads: CASSSMTSGSASYNEQFF. Here the CDR3 DNA reads TGTGCCAGCAGCTCCATGACTAGCGGGAGCGCGTCCTACAATGAGCAGTTCTTC.

Only one count was recorded for this clone. The genes are TRBV30 and TRBJ2-3; 9 bases are shared with TRBD2. The length of the CDR3 is 15 residues. After removal of 4 bases from V and 4 bases from J, the junction contained 9 bases not matched to a gene. Per the germline V gene, CDR1 is GTSNPN and CDR2 is SVGIG (reference sequence). The CDR3 protein is CAWNRLAGGPDTQYF. In DNA, the CDR3 is TGTGCCTGGAATAGGCTGGCGGGAGGGCCAGATACGCAGTATTTT.

The chain recombines TRBV5-1 with TRBJ2-3; perhaps TRBD2 as D (6 bases). This CDR3 region has 15 residues. The germline V and J ends were trimmed by 4 bases and 2 bases, with 14 bases remaining between them. Germline V lookup: CDR1 SGHRS, CDR2 YFSETQ. CDR3 region: CASSRPRDFTDTQYF. CDR3 DNA: TGCGCCAGCAGCCGCCCGCGGGACTTCACAGATACGCAGTATTTT.

The V call is TRBV7-3, the J call TRBJ2-3; 7 bases match TRBD2. CDR3 length equals 14 residues. V lost 5 bases, J lost 2 bases, and 4 bases stayed unmatched. Germline V gene data show CDR1 as SGHTA and CDR2 as FQGTGA. The DNA for the CDR3 is TGTGCCAGCAGCCCGGGACTAACCACAGATACGCAGTATTTT. It translates to CASSPGLTTDTQYF. Full variable domain (missing parts from reference TRBV7-3 and TRBJ2-3): GAGVSQTPSNKVTEKGKYVELRCDPISGHTALYWYRQSLGQGPEFLIYFQGTGAADDSGLPNDRFFAVRPEGSVSTLKIQRTERGDSAVYLCASSPGLTTDTQYFGPGTRLTVL.